This TCR beta chain was recovered during a study of blood T cells in healthy people across ages (dated by TCRdb to about 2015). Study-level background: In model experiments, template switching captured roughly one uniquely barcoded TCR beta cDNA molecule for every two T cells. The study analyzed two additional independent replicas of 1 million unique cDNA reads from the same blood draw for two donors, one aged 18 to 30 and one aged 80 or older. To avoid experimental bias, donors of different ages were spread randomly across the sequencing lanes. The study measured age-related changes in TCR beta repertoire diversity using deep sequencing normalized with unique cDNA molecular identifiers. The donors were divided into four age groups: young (average approximately 16 years), middle-aged (approximately 39), aged (about 62) and long-lived (about 79).

Library generation was performed with 5' RACE. Reads for this sample came from an Illumina HiSeq 2500. The second PCR ran for about 6 to 12 cycles and used a J-beta primer mix along with a sample-barcoded 5' primer. A template-switch 5' adaptor carrying 12 random nucleotides introduced a unique molecular identifier onto each TCR beta cDNA molecule. Each sample yielded at least 3 million CDR3-containing paired-end reads. The Mint cDNA synthesis kit, primed by a TRBC-specific oligonucleotide, was used to synthesize first-strand cDNA from all RNA. After uracil-DNA glycosylase treatment, a first 18-cycle PCR used universal primers M1SS and BC2_uni_R on all cDNA. The paper's data handling went like this. Normalization of each sample was performed by random selection of 1 million high-quality reads, each carrying a distinct molecular identifier. Reads with shared molecular identifiers were discarded instead of being binned into consensus sequences. MiTCR, set to a Q25 quality threshold and the strictest error-elimination algorithm, was used for CDR3 identification, clonotype clustering and error correction. Lower-bound total TCR beta diversity was estimated with a nonparametric unseen species model using Euler transformation. TCRdb redid the processing of the public reads, applying fastp at Q25 and MiXCR, and retained in-frame beta chains. For every CDR3 protein sequence, its rows merge into one entry that carries the most common genes and DNA. In this record, the V and J calls reflect TCRdb's handling and not the investigators' own analysis. This sample lists roughly 900,000 distinct CDR3 sequences; roughly 43% were detected once. The ten most abundant clones make up about an eighth of the sample.

What the authors observed across the whole study: Estimates of total diversity based on one million sequenced T cells were considered lower bounds and underestimates. Observed TCR beta diversity correlated strongly with the percentage of naive T cells measured by flow cytometry. The long-lived group showed more naive CD4+ T cells, fewer expanded clones and increased TCR diversity than the aged group, suggesting age selection. Because donor CMV infection status was unknown, age-related changes in expanded clonotypes were potentially confounded. As age increased, observed TCR beta diversity per million T cells dropped in a roughly linear way, and a significant reduction was already evident by age 40. Bulk unsorted PBMC profiling prevented conclusive comparison of naive and antigen-experienced compartments.

Systemically healthy Caucasian individuals from Russia, 35 to 50 in total and aged about 6 to 100 years, were included as donors. Ten milliliters of peripheral blood were drawn from each donor into EDTA-treated Vacutainer tubes. PBMCs were isolated by Ficoll-Paque density-gradient centrifugation, with at least 6 million obtained per sample. Total RNA was extracted from PBMCs with Trizol reagent, with at least 5.5 micrograms obtained per sample. For every donor, flow cytometry on a PBMC aliquot measured the percentage of naive CD45RAhigh/CD27high T cells. From the cysteine through the phenylalanine, the CDR3 covers 15 amino acids. The retained sequence is limited to the CDR3, 45 bases, with the frame set at the first base. V is shortened by 2 bases, J by 6 bases, and the region joining them spans 14 bases. The germline V gene specifies MNHEY as CDR1 and SVGAGI as CDR2. On this clonotype itself: The antigen it recognizes is unknown. One base away there is no much larger clone; base qualities are not given.

The V gene is TRBV6-5 and the J gene is TRBJ1-5, and perhaps TRBD1 as D gene, on 5 matching bases. The sequenced sample was blood. The source is a man aged 30 to 39 in good health. In nucleotide form, the sequence is TGTGCCAGCAGTTACGGCTTGGGGGGTTCTCAGCCCCAGCATTTT. Translated, this gives CASSYGLGGSQPQHF.